This T cell receptor (beta chain) is from a study of blood T cell repertoires in COVID-19. Overall study: The United States, Italy and Spain supplied acute and convalescent COVID-19 samples. Nucleic acid was either cDNA or gDNA, and it came from T cells, B-cell-depleted T cells, or PBMCs.

In the study's own analysis: Researchers report that nucleated cell counts were estimated from reference gene primer amplification. The protocol was immunoSEQ multiplex PCR, while the TCRdb copy is restricted to in-frame clones and leaves out a portion. V and J calls plus clone size are reproduced from that table; the DNA served to infer D and trimming. This table holds some 180,000 clones, 70% to 80% found once. The TCR was taken from a middle-aged woman with COVID-19, enrolled during active disease. Sequenced input: peripheral blood.

CDR3 nucleotides: TGCAGCGTTGAGACAGGGCGAGATACGCAGTATTTT. Translating gives CSVETGRDTQYF. V and J are TRBV29-1 and TRBJ2-3, with TRBD1 matching over 7 bases. V lost 3 bases, J lost 5 bases, and 2 bases stayed unmatched. The CDR3 extends over 12 amino acids. The germline V gene encodes CDR1 SQVTM and CDR2 ANQGSEA.